This is a list of T cell receptor beta chains from one sample in a study of CD8+ T cells in alopecia areata. Some clones are missing from TCRdb's copy, which holds only in-frame ones; the method was immunoSEQ multiplex PCR. The sample yields around 140,000 clones, about 88% seen once. The input for sequencing was CD8+ T cells sorted from blood, taken at week 4, from a patient treated with tofacitinib. Every receptor here comes from a human donor with alopecia areata. Each CDR3 is given with its conserved first and last residue. The D gene is left open where the match is weak. Expanded clones get a size class; other rows say once, few or many, or leave the size out.

CDR3 protein,CDR3 DNA,V gene,clone size,J gene,D gene
CASSYSYGGAGYTF,TGTGCCAGCAGTTACTCCTACGGGGGAGCGGGCTACACCTTC,TRBV6-5,.,TRBJ1-2,.
CAWNWDNWNEQYF,TGTGCCTGGAATTGGGACAACTGGAACGAGCAGTACTTC,TRBV30,.,TRBJ2-7,.
CASSPIPSTFYEQYF,TGTGCCAGCAGCCCGATCCCATCTACTTTTTACGAGCAGTACTTC,TRBV27,few,TRBJ2-7,.
CASSSGTALFEQYF,TGTGCCAGCTCGTCCGGGACAGCCCTCTTCGAGCAGTACTTC,TRBV27,.,TRBJ2-7,TRBD1
CSVPDRGGSDTQYF,TGCAGCGTCCCCGACAGGGGCGGATCGGATACGCAGTATTTT,TRBV29-1,once,TRBJ2-3,TRBD1
CASSQGISGELFF,TGCGCCAGCAGCCAAGGAATTAGCGGGGAGCTGTTTTTT,TRBV4-1,.,TRBJ2-2,.
CASSVQSLSPEAFF,TGTGCCAGCAGTGTACAGTCCTTAAGCCCTGAAGCTTTCTTT,TRBV2,.,TRBJ1-1,.
CASSPGTSDYNEQFF,TGTGCCAGCAGCCCCGGGACTAGCGACTACAATGAGCAGTTCTTC,TRBV9,once,TRBJ2-1,TRBD2
CASRRGGGSYGYTF,TGTGCCAGCAGGAGGGGAGGGGGCAGCTATGGCTACACCTTC,TRBV6-4,.,TRBJ1-2,TRBD1
CSVEGANVFTDTQYF,TGCAGCGTTGAAGGGGCAAACGTTTTCACAGATACGCAGTATTTT,TRBV29-1,.,TRBJ2-3,.
CASSGPGQDYEQYF,TGTGCCAGCAGCGGACCCGGACAGGACTACGAGCAGTACTTC,TRBV7-9,.,TRBJ2-7,TRBD1
CASRGLAGDSYNEQFF,TGTGCCAGTAGGGGACTAGCGGGAGACTCCTACAATGAGCAGTTCTTC,TRBV19,.,TRBJ2-1,TRBD2
CASSQDPGPYEQYF,TGTGCCAGCAGCCAAGATCCCGGCCCCTACGAGCAGTACTTC,TRBV7-9,.,TRBJ2-7,.
CASSLTVNEQFF,TGTGCCAGCAGCTTGACAGTCAATGAGCAGTTCTTC,TRBV7-9,.,TRBJ2-1,.
CASTLGARAGEQYF,TGTGCCAGCACTTTAGGGGCGAGAGCGGGGGAGCAGTACTTC,TRBV27,.,TRBJ2-7,TRBD2
CASSSLAEDTYEQYF,TGTGCCAGCAGCTCCTTAGCGGAGGACACCTACGAGCAGTACTTC,TRBV7-8,.,TRBJ2-7,.
CASSAQADTQYF,TGTGCCAGCAGCGCACAGGCAGATACGCAGTATTTT,TRBV9,few,TRBJ2-3,.
CASNSGAETQYF,TGTGCCAGTAATAGCGGGGCGGAGACCCAGTACTTC,TRBV2,.,TRBJ2-5,TRBD2
CASSELGGGQPQHF,TGTGCCAGCAGTGAATTGGGGGGCGGTCAGCCCCAGCATTTT,TRBV25-1,.,TRBJ1-5,.
CASSQEEVSYEQYF,TGCGCCAGCAGCCAAGAGGAAGTATCCTACGAGCAGTACTTC,TRBV4-1,.,TRBJ2-7,.
CASSVATDSYEQYF,TGTGCCAGCAGCGTAGCTACAGACTCCTACGAGCAGTACTTC,TRBV9,once,TRBJ2-7,.
CASSYTGTETYEQYF,TGTGCCAGCAGTTACACCGGGACGGAGACCTACGAGCAGTACTTC,TRBV6-5,.,TRBJ2-7,.
CASSYSMTVQTRGYTF,TGTGCCAGCAGTTACTCGATGACGGTCCAAACGAGGGGCTACACCTTC,TRBV6-5,.,TRBJ1-2,.
CASTTATGANSPLHF,TGTGCCAGCACCACAGCGACAGGGGCTAATTCACCCCTCCACTTT,TRBV6-5,.,TRBJ1-6,TRBD1
CASSSQVNEQFF,TGTGCCAGCAGCTCCCAAGTCAATGAGCAGTTCTTC,TRBV5-4,.,TRBJ2-1,.
CASSPDTTGYGYTF,TGCGCCAGCAGCCCTGACACAACGGGCTATGGCTACACCTTC,TRBV5-1,.,TRBJ1-2,.
CASGVEQYF,TGTGCCAGCGGGGTCGAACAGTACTTC,TRBV6-6,.,TRBJ2-7,.
CASSESGVRTEAFF,TGCGCCAGCAGTGAGTCGGGGGTTCGCACTGAAGCTTTCTTT,TRBV10-2,few,TRBJ1-1,.
CASLLAGFQNIQYF,TGTGCCAGTTTACTAGCGGGATTTCAAAACATTCAGTACTTC,TRBV6-6,.,TRBJ2-4,TRBD2
CASSQEQMAHGELFF,TGCGCCAGCAGCCAAGAGCAAATGGCGCACGGGGAGCTGTTTTTT,TRBV4-1,.,TRBJ2-2,.
CASSGTSNSPLHF,TGTGCCAGTAGTGGGACTTCTAATTCACCCCTCCACTTT,TRBV19,.,TRBJ1-6,.
CASRGLRSGLYTF,TGTGCCAGCAGGGGCCTTCGTTCGGGCCTCTACACCTTC,TRBV9,.,TRBJ1-2,.